This is a list of T cell receptor beta chains from one sample in a study of blood T cell repertoires in COVID-19. TCRdb's copy holds only in-frame clones and misses some; the assay was immunoSEQ multiplex PCR. The sample records fewer than 250,000 clones, approximately 90% being singletons. The sequenced material came from peripheral blood. Every receptor here comes from a young man with acute or convalescent COVID-19. Both conserved end residues are part of each CDR3. D genes are given only for firm matches. The size entry is marked missing in some rows and otherwise reads once, few, many or a size class.

>TRBV4-1|-|-|TRBJ1-1
CASSHTRIDEAFF
TGCGCCAGCAGCCATACCAGGATAGATGAAGCTTTCTTT
>TRBV28|-|TRBD1|TRBJ2-3
CASSFRTGVRPGTDTQYF
TGTGCCAGCAGTTTCCGGACAGGGGTTCGCCCTGGCACAGATACGCAGTATTTT
>TRBV30|-|-|TRBJ1-3
CAWSTGTGNTIYF
TGTGCCTGGAGTACAGGGACTGGAAACACCATATATTTT
>TRBV29-1|-|TRBD1|TRBJ1-6
CSVATGSTDSPLHF
TGCAGCGTGGCGACAGGGTCGACGGATTCACCCCTCCACTTT
>TRBV7-3|-|TRBD1|TRBJ1-5
CASSLGRGQPQHF
TGTGCCAGCAGCTTAGGCAGGGGGCAGCCCCAGCATTTT
>TRBV19|-|TRBD2|TRBJ2-3
CASSTLAGPSTDTQYF
TGTGCCAGTAGTACTCTAGCGGGGCCGAGCACAGATACGCAGTATTTT
>TRBV5-1|-|TRBD1|TRBJ2-7
CASSLDRVYEQYF
TGCGCCAGCAGCTTAGACAGGGTCTACGAGCAGTACTTC
>TRBV3-1/TRBV3-2|once|TRBD1|TRBJ1-4
CASSQHRQGGKEKLFF
TGTGCCAGCAGCCAACACCGACAGGGGGGGAAGGAAAAACTGTTTTTT
>TRBV5-1|-|TRBD2|TRBJ2-3
CASSLALAGADTQYF
TGCGCCAGCAGCTTGGCTCTAGCGGGAGCAGATACGCAGTATTTT
>TRBV11-3|-|-|TRBJ1-1
CASSPRSGREAFF
TGTGCCAGCAGCCCACGTTCCGGGAGGGAAGCTTTCTTT